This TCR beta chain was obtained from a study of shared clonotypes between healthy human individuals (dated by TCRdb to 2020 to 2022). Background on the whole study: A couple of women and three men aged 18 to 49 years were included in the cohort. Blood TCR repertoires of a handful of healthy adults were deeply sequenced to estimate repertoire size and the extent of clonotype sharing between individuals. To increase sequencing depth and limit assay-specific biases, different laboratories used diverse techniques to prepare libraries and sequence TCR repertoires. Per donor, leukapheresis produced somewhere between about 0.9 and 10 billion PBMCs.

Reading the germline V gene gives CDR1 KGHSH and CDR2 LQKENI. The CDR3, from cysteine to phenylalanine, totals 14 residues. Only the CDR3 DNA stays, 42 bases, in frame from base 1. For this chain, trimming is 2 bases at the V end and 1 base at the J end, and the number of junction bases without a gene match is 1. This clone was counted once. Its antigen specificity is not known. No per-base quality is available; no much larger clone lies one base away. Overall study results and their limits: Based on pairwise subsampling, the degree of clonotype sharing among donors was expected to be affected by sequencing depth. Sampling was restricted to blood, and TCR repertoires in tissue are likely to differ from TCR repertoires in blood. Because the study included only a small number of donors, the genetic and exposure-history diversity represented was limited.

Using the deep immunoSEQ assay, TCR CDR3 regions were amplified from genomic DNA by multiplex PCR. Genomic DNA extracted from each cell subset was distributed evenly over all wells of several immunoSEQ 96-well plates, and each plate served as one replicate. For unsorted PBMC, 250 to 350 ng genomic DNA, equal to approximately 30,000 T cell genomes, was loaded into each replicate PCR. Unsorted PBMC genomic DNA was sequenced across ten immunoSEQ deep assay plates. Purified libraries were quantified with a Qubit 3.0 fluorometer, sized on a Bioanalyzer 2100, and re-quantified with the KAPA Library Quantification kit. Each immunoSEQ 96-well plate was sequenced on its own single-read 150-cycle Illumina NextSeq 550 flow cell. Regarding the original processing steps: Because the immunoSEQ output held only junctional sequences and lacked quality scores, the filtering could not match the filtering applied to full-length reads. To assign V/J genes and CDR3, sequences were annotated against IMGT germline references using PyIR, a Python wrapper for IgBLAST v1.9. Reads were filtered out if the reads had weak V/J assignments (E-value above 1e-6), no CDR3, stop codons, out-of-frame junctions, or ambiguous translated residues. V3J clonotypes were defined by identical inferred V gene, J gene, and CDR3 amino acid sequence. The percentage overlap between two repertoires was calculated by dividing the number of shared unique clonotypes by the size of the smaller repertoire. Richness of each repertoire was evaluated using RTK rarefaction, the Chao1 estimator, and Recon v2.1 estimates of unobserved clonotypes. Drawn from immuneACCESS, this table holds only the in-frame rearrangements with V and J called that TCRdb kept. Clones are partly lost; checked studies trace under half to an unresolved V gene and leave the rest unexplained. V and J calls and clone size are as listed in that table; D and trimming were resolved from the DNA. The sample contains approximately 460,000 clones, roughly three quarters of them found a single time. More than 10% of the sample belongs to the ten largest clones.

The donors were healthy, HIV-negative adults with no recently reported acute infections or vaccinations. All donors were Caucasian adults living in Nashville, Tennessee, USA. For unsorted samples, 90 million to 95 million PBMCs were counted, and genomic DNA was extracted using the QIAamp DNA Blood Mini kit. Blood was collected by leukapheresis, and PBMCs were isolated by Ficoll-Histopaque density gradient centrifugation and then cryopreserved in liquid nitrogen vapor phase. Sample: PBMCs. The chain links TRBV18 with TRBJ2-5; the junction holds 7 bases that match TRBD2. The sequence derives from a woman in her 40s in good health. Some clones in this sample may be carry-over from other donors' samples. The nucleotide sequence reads TGTGCCAGCTCACCAGCTAGCGGCCAAGAGACCCAGTACTTC. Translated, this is CASSPASGQETQYF. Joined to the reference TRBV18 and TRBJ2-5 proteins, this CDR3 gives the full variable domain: NAGVMQNPRHLVRRRGQEARLRCSPMKGHSHVYWYRQLPEEGLKFMVYLQKENIIDESGMPKERFSAEFPKEGPSILRIQQVVRGDSAAYFCASSPASGQETQYFGPGTRLLVL.